These 3 T cell receptor beta chains came from one sample sequenced in a study of human T cells and chemical hapten exposure. Time point noted: pre-sensitization, week 0. Treatment meaning: therapeutic diphenylcyclopropenone sensitization with weekly scalp DPC. TCRdb re-analysed the RACE reads in MiXCR, keeping a single row per CDR3 protein. The top ten hold 2.5% to 3% of the sample, which has over 300,000 distinct CDR3 sequences, 5.1% seen once. The sample in question was whole blood, obtained in connection with sensitization to the hapten diphenylcyclopropenone (DPC). These receptors came from a woman between 50 and 59 years old with alopecia areata. Some clones in this sample may be carry-over from other donors' samples.

V is TRBV12-3 or TRBV12-4 and J is TRBJ2-2, with D perhaps TRBD1 (6 bases). The CDR3 covers 14 residues. V lost 1 base and J lost 7, with 10 bases in between. CDR3 amino acids: CASSLVQGGGELFF. DNA of the CDR3: TGTGCCAGCAGTTTAGTACAGGGCGGCGGGGAGCTGTTTTTT.

Many counts were recorded for this clonotype. This sequence joins TRBV4-2 and TRBJ2-7; D remains unclear. This CDR3 region has 15 residues. Trimming cost V 0 bases and J 7 bases, with 16 bases left between them. The germline gives CDR1 LGHNA, CDR2 YNFKEQ. For the CDR3, the DNA is TGTGCCAGCAGCCAAGATCCTGGCGGTGGTATAGAGCAGTACTTC. It codes for CASSQDPGGGIEQYF.

The table lists this clonotype with many counts. The chain uses TRBV28 and TRBJ1-5, with TRBD1 matching over 7 bases. This CDR3 is built from 16 residues. Germline-derived CDR1 and CDR2 are MDHEN and SYDVKM. Germline trimming cut 1 base from V and 7 bases from J; bases unmatched to any gene: 10. CDR3 region: CASSLYEGATGQPQHF. CDR3 coding DNA: TGTGCCAGCAGTTTATACGAGGGGGCGACGGGGCAGCCCCAGCATTTT. Full variable domain (outside the CDR3, taken from reference TRBV28 and TRBJ1-5): DVKVTQSSRYLVKRTGEKVFLECVQDMDHENMFWYRQDPGLGLRLIYFSYDVKMKEKGDIPEGYSVSREKKERFSLILESASTNQTSMYLCASSLYEGATGQPQHFGDGTRLSIL.